This TCR beta chain was found in a study of TIL therapy for anti-PD-1-resistant metastatic lung cancer. Study overall: Patients then received nivolumab; progressors got lymphodepletion, TIL and IL-2.

As concerns this clone: Its matching antigen is unknown.

Regarding time point: pre-treatment sample, taken before nivolumab and TIL therapy. CDR3 size: 15 residues. The germline CDR1 and CDR2 sequences are SNHLY and FYNNEI. V lost 8 bases to trimming and J lost 5 bases; unmatched junction nucleotides: 12. The immunoSEQ assay was v3. The assay was immunoSEQ multiplex PCR, and TCRdb's table has in-frame clones only and misses some. The sample contains some 50,000 clones, 65% to 80% of which appear only once. Notes on the study in general: Infused TIL clonotypes partially replaced the baseline blood repertoire, then decayed over months.

This chain joins TRBV2 and TRBJ2-3, with 8 bases identical to TRBD1. The sequencing here drew on blood, taken at baseline. The sequence was collected from a man between 65 and 85 years old with non-small cell lung cancer. The CDR3 DNA reads TGTGCCAGCGGACGTCCCGGGACAGGTGTAGATACGCAGTATTTT. Translating gives CASGRPGTGVDTQYF.